One and the same sample provided the 15 T cell receptor beta chains below, sequenced in a study of cytomegalovirus exposure and HLA in healthy donors. PCR was performed using 60 Vbeta and 13 Jbeta primers. Profiling relied on immunoSEQ multiplex PCR, and the TCRdb table lists in-frame clones only, not all of them. The sample holds more than 100,000 clones; approximately 72% are singletons and the top ten take about 1.6%. The sequenced sample consisted of PBMCs. Receptors were obtained from a man aged 18 to 29 in good health and CMV-seronegative.

The chain links TRBV7-8 to TRBJ1-1; D is perhaps TRBD1 (6 bases). Trimming removed 1 base at V and 1 base at J, with 13 bases between. The CDR3 sequence is 16 residues long. Germline V CDR1 and CDR2: SGHVS, FQNEAQ. The CDR3 nucleotides read TGTGCCAGCAGCTTAGATTCTGGGACACCGAACACTGAAGCTTTCTTT. It translates to CASSLDSGTPNTEAFF.

This chain connects TRBV6-1 to TRBJ1-1; a possible D gene is TRBD1 (6 bases). The CDR3 is 11 residues long. Per germline, CDR1 MNHNS and CDR2 SASEGT. V was trimmed by 10 bases and J by 8 bases, leaving 14 bases between them. Here the CDR3 DNA reads TGTGCCACCGCGACAGGATGCGAAGCTTTCTTT. It yields the protein CATATGCEAFF.

The table lists this clone with a count of one. The chain links TRBV19 to TRBJ1-4; perhaps TRBD1 as D (6 bases). The CDR3 length is 16 residues. Trimming removed 3 bases from V and 5 bases from J, with 16 bases in between. Germline CDR1 is LNHDA and CDR2 is SQIVND (reference sequence). The CDR3 coding sequence is TGTGCCAGTAGTATGACCCAGGGGACACCAAATGAAAAACTGTTTTTT. It yields the protein CASSMTQGTPNEKLFF.

The V and J genes are TRBV10-2 and TRBJ1-5; TRBD1 aligns across 7 bases. The CDR3 is 12 amino acids. J lost 7 bases, V lost 7 bases, and 4 bases had no gene match. Germline CDR1 reads WSHSY; CDR2 reads SAAADI. CDR3 in DNA: TGCGCCAGCAAGGTAGGGGGCCAGCCCCAGCATTTT. It specifies CASKVGGQPQHF.

This chain connects TRBV4-1 to TRBJ1-1, with 10 bases aligning to TRBD1. V trimming: 0 bases; J trimming: 3 bases; junction bases outside the gene matches: 1. The germline CDR1 and CDR2 sequences are MGHRA and YSYEKL. The CDR3 loop spans 15 amino acids. The CDR3 nucleotides are TGCGCCAGCAGCCAAGAGGACAGGGGGGACACTGAAGCTTTCTTT. Translated, it gives CASSQEDRGDTEAFF.

This clone has only a few counts. V usage is TRBV6-1 and J usage is TRBJ1-5, with TRBD1 matching 7 bases. Germline loops: CDR1 MNHNS, CDR2 SASEGT. V trimming: 7 bases; J trimming: 1 base; junction bases outside the gene matches: 4. This CDR3 contains 14 residues. This chain's CDR3 is CASTLQGSNQPQHF. The CDR3 DNA follows: TGTGCCAGCACCCTACAGGGGAGCAATCAGCCCCAGCATTTT.

V gene TRBV9 combines with J gene TRBJ2-1; D perhaps matches TRBD2 (6 bases). CDR3 length: 15 residues. V shed 4 bases and J shed 5 bases, with 16 bases lying between them. From germline, CDR1 is SGDLS and CDR2 YYNGEE. The CDR3 bases are TGTGCCAGCAGCCGGTGGGGGGATCGTGACAATGAGCAGTTCTTC. As protein: CASSRWGDRDNEQFF.

This chain uses TRBV30 with TRBJ1-1, with a possible D match to TRBD1 (6 bases). The CDR3 totals 11 residues. The V gene's germline CDR1 is GTSNPN and CDR2 SVGIG (reference sequence). The V end lost 5 bases, the J end lost 10 bases, and 14 bases lay between the germline ends. CDR3 DNA: TGTGCCTGGGGCAACAGGGATGGAGCTTTCTTT. Translation gives CAWGNRDGAFF.

The table lists this clone with a few counts. The chain links TRBV19 to TRBJ2-1, with a weak D call TRBD2 (6 bases). The CDR3 totals 16 residues. The germline CDR1 and CDR2 sequences are LNHDA and SQIVND (reference sequence). V was trimmed by 2 bases and J by 6 bases, leaving 17 bases between them. The CDR3 is CASSIKLWRGPNEQFF. CDR3 nucleotide sequence: TGTGCCAGTAGTATAAAGCTATGGCGGGGCCCCAATGAGCAGTTCTTC.

This clone occurred once. The chain carries TRBV28 and TRBJ2-7, with D possibly TRBD1 on 6 matching bases. Trimming stripped 6 bases from V and 5 bases from J, with 11 bases between. The CDR3 sequence is 12 residues long. Germline CDR1 and CDR2: MDHEN and SYDVKM. CDR3 sequence: CASRRRGNEQYF. DNA for the CDR3: TGTGCCAGCAGACGCAGGGGTAACGAGCAGTACTTC. Full variable domain (rest looked up from reference TRBV28 and TRBJ2-7): DVKVTQSSRYLVKRTGEKVFLECVQDMDHENMFWYRQDPGLGLRLIYFSYDVKMKEKGDIPEGYSVSREKKERFSLILESASTNQTSMYLCASRRRGNEQYFGPGTRLTVT.

This clone was seen just once. The CDR3 DNA reads as TGTGCCAGCAGCTTGACCGGGACAGGGCGAGAGTTAGCTTTCTTT. It is translated as CASSLTGTGRELAFF. The J gene is TRBJ1-1, the V gene TRBV7-9; TRBD1 aligns across 9 bases. Germline CDR1 reads SEHNR; CDR2 reads FQNEAQ (reference sequence). The V gene end was trimmed by 3 bases and the J gene end by 10 bases; junction bases not matched to a gene: 12. The CDR3 spans 15 residues.

The chain is built from TRBV28 and TRBJ1-5; TRBD1 is a possible D gene (6 bases). CDR3 length equals 15 residues. The V end lost 6 bases, the J end lost 2 bases, and 14 bases lay between the germline ends. The germline V gene encodes CDR1 MDHEN and CDR2 SYDVKM. Here the CDR3 DNA reads TGTGCCAGCAGCTCTCCATCAGGGGGCAATCAGCCCCAGCATTTT. Protein sequence: CASSSPSGGNQPQHF.

Points on this clone: At one of its ends the junction is not consistent with the germline gene, which may arise from a read error. The chain carries TRBV6-5 and TRBJ2-7; 12 nucleotides align to TRBD1. CDR1 and CDR2 (germline): MNHEY, SVGAGI. CDR3 length equals 13 residues. For the CDR3, the DNA is TGTGCCAGCAGTCGAAGTCGGGACAGGGGGCTGCACTTC. It codes for CASSRSRDRGLHF.

Only one count was recorded for this clone. The V gene is TRBV30, the J gene TRBJ1-1, with D uncertain. V dropped 5 bases and J dropped 2 bases, with 12 bases sitting between them. CDR3 length: 13 amino acids. From germline, CDR1 is GTSNPN and CDR2 SVGIG (reference sequence). The CDR3 is CAWEEGVNTEAFF. The CDR3 bases are TGTGCCTGGGAGGAGGGAGTAAACACTGAAGCTTTCTTT.

The gene calls are TRBV5-6 and TRBJ2-7; 10 bases are shared with TRBD2. Germline V gives CDR1 SGHDT, CDR2 YYEEEE. This CDR3 has 13 amino acids. With 0 bases clipped from V and 9 bases from J, the junction kept 3 bases outside the gene matches. In nucleotides, the CDR3 is TGTGCCAGCAGCTTGGCTAGCGGGAGTTTGCAGTACTTC. It translates to CASSLASGSLQYF.